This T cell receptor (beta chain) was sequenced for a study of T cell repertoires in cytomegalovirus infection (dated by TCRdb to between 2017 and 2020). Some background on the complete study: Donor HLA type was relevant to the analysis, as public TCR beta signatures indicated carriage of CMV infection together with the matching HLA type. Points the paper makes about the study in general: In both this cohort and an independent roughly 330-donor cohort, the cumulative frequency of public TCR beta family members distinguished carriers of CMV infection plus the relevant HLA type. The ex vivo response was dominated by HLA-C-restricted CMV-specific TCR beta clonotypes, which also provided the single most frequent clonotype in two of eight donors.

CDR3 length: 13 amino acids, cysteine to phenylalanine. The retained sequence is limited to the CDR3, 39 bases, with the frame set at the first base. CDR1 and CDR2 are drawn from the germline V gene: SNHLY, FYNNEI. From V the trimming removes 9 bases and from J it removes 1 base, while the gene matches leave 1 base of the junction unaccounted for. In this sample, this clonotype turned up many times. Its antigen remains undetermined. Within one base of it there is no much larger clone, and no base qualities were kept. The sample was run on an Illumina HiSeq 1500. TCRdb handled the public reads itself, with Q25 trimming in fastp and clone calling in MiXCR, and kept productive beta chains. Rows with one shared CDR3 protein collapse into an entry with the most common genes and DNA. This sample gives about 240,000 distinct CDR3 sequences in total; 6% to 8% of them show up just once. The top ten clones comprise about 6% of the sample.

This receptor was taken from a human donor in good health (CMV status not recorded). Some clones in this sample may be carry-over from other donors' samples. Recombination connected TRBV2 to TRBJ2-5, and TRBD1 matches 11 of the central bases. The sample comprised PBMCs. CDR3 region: CARDRGLQETQYF. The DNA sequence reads TGTGCCAGGGACAGGGGGCTCCAAGAGACCCAGTACTTC.